This T cell receptor beta chain comes out of a study of T-cell memory formation after mild COVID-19. The CDR3 runs 16 residues. Germline CDR1 is LGHNA and CDR2 is YSLEER. The ends were cut back, 1 base at V and 5 bases at J, with 14 bases in the middle. TCRdb used MiXCR to reprocess the 5' RACE reads, holding one entry per CDR3 protein. The sample contains a few hundred thousand distinct CDR3 sequences, roughly 17% of which appear only once. Study-wide points: Whether second-wave clones peaking at day 37 were SARS-CoV-2 specific went unconfirmed. CD4+ bias marked clones expanding day 15 to 37, unlike balanced contracting clones.

In the case of this clonotype: Antigen unknown.

This TCR was recovered from a man in his late teens or twenties who had mild COVID-19 (a few samples of this study predate the infection). Cell type and time point are not known. The sequencing sample was made of PBMCs or a T cell subset sorted from them (not recorded which). The J gene is TRBJ1-4, the V gene TRBV4-3, with D unclear. This CDR3 reads CASSQGPPATNEKLFF. The CDR3 bases are TGCGCCAGCAGCCAAGGTCCCCCGGCGACGAATGAAAAACTGTTTTTT.